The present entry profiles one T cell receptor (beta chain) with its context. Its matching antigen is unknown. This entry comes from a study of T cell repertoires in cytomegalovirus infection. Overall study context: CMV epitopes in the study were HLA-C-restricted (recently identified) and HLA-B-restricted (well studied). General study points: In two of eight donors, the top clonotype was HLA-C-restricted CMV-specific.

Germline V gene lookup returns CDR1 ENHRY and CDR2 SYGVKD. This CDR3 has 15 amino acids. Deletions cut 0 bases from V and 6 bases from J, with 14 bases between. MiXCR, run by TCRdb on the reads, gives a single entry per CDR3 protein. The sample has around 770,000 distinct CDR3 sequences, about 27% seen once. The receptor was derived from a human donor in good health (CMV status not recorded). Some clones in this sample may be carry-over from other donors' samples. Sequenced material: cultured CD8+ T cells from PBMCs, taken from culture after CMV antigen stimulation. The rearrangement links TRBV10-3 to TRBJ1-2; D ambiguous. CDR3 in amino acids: CAISESIGSRNGYTF. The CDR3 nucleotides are TGTGCCATCAGTGAGTCGATCGGAAGTCGGAATGGCTACACCTTC.